This T cell receptor (beta chain) was profiled in a study of blood T cells in healthy people across ages. Study-level points and caveats: TCR beta diversity per million T cells fell roughly linearly with age. What prevented conclusive comparison of naive and antigen-experienced cells was that PBMCs were unsorted. Investigators viewed diversity estimates from one million T cells as underestimates, the study reported.

This CDR3 region has 14 residues. CDR1 is MNHEY and CDR2 is SVGAGI in the germline V gene. Germline trimming cut 5 bases from V and 6 bases from J; bases unmatched to any gene: 6. The authors ran a second PCR of 7 to 11 cycles using a sample-barcoded 5' primer and a J-beta primer mix. Sequencing yielded, for each sample, at least 3 million paired-end reads carrying CDR3. One entry per CDR3 protein, called by TCRdb with MiXCR from the 5' RACE reads. Of about 580,000 distinct CDR3 sequences listed, 40% to 55% were seen once; the top ten hold 20% to 25%. This clonotype was seen many times. Its antigen is not identified.

The specimen sequenced was blood. This chain connects TRBV6-5 to TRBJ1-2, with 10 bases fitting TRBD1. This TCR was recovered from a man of 80 years or more in good health. The CDR3 is CASSRGTGVHGYTF. The CDR3 region has the DNA TGTGCCAGCAGTAGGGGGACAGGGGTACATGGCTACACCTTC.